These 9 T cell receptor beta chains were sequenced from one sample in a study of blood T cell repertoires in COVID-19 (dated by TCRdb to the early 2020s). Libraries were built with the immunoSEQ multiplex PCR assay. Imported from immuneACCESS, the table was reduced by TCRdb to in-frame sequences with V and J called. These copies leave out some clones; in studies compared against another copy, an unresolved V gene accounts for under half, and the cause of the remainder is not known. The sample records roughly 500,000 clones, around 89% of which are singletons. Clones ranked in the top ten supply 1.8% of the sample. Sequencing was carried out using PBMCs or T cells enriched from blood (not recorded which). The receptors were gathered from a woman aged 40 to 50 who had recovered from COVID-19.

The chain links TRBV11-2 to TRBJ2-7; D remains unclear. This CDR3 contains 17 residues. Per the germline V gene, CDR1 is SGHAT and CDR2 is FQNNGV. V shed 3 bases and J shed 2 bases, with 20 bases lying between them. Here the CDR3 reads CASSFALGGLTTYEQYF. For the CDR3, the DNA is TGTGCCAGCAGCTTCGCTTTAGGCGGATTAACCACCTACGAGCAGTACTTC.

In DNA, the CDR3 is TGTGCCAGTAATCAGGGGTTTGGCTACACCTTC. Its translation is CASNQGFGYTF. The chain couples TRBV19 to TRBJ1-2, with a weak D call TRBD1 (6 bases). The CDR3 sequence is 11 residues long. V lost 7 bases and J 7 bases, leaving 10 bases between the germline ends. The germline gives CDR1 LNHDA, CDR2 SQIVND (reference sequence). The full variable domain, its missing parts supplied by reference TRBV19 and TRBJ1-2, is DGGITQSPKYLFRKEGQNVTLSCEQNLNHDAMYWYRQDPGQGLRLIYYSQIVNDFQKGDIAEGYSVSREKKESFPLTVTSAQKNPTAFYLCASNQGFGYTFGSGTRLTVV.

The genes are TRBV6-5 and TRBJ1-1; TRBD1 is a possible D gene (5 bases). The germline V gene has CDR1 MNHEY and CDR2 SVGAGI. Deletions cut 10 bases from V and 1 base from J, with 13 bases between. The CDR3 has 13 amino acids. The CDR3 loop reads CATKVQENTEAFF. CDR3 in DNA: TGTGCCACCAAAGTACAGGAGAACACTGAAGCTTTCTTT.

This sequence joins TRBV4-1 and TRBJ2-4; perhaps TRBD1 as D (6 bases). Trimming pared 3 bases from V and 4 bases from J, leaving 16 bases between. Germline V gene data show CDR1 as MGHRA and CDR2 as YSYEKL. The CDR3 extends over 16 amino acids. The CDR3 spells CASSHHATGTKNIQYF. The DNA for the CDR3 is TGCGCCAGCAGCCATCACGCCACCGGGACAAAAAACATTCAGTACTTC.

Concerning this clone: The sample has other DNA sequences that encode this CDR3 too. The chain carries TRBV7-2 and TRBJ1-5, with 7 bases identical to TRBD1. The ends lost 5 bases at V and 3 bases at J; junction bases unmatched: 4. The CDR3 has 14 amino acids. In germline, CDR1 is SGHTA, CDR2 FQGNSA. This chain's CDR3 is CASSPGQLNQPQHF. The CDR3 DNA sequence: TGTGCCAGCAGCCCGGGACAGCTCAATCAGCCCCAGCATTTT. The whole variable domain, remainder taken from reference TRBV7-2 and TRBJ1-5, is GAGVSQSPSNKVTEKGKDVELRCDPISGHTALYWYRQSLGQGLEFLIYFQGNSAPDKSGLPSDRFSAERTGGSVSTLTIQRTQQEDSAVYLCASSPGQLNQPQHFGDGTRLSIL.

This clone was detected only once. V is TRBV11-2 and J is TRBJ2-7, with a weak D call TRBD2 (6 bases). With 4 bases removed from V and 6 bases from J, the gap between germline ends came to 16 bases. This CDR3 spans 14 amino acids. Germline-derived CDR1 and CDR2 are SGHAT and FQNNGV. The CDR3 loop reads CASSSGTRPLEQYF. In nucleotides, the CDR3 is TGTGCCAGCAGCTCCGGGACTCGGCCCCTCGAGCAGTACTTC.

This chain links TRBV4-3 with TRBJ2-7; the match to TRBD2 covers 8 bases. Trimming at V came to 0 bases and at J to 1 base, leaving 8 bases not matched to a gene. The CDR3 contains 17 residues. Germline-derived CDR1 and CDR2 are LGHNA and YSLEER. The CDR3 DNA reads TGCGCCAGCAGCCAAGAGCGAGCGGGAGAGGGGTCCTACGAGCAGTACTTC. It yields the protein CASSQERAGEGSYEQYF.

The rearrangement joins TRBV2 to TRBJ1-1, with a weak D call TRBD1 (6 bases). The CDR3 loop spans 15 amino acids. Germline CDR1 SNHLY, CDR2 FYNNEI. V gave up 2 bases and J gave up 0 bases, with 10 bases separating them. This chain's CDR3 is CASSEQGPMNTEAFF. CDR3 sequence (DNA): TGTGCCAGCAGTGAACAGGGGCCCATGAACACTGAAGCTTTCTTT.

On this clone: An end of the junction does not agree with germline; a read error may underlie this. The genes are TRBV14 and TRBJ2-7; 14 bases match TRBD2. The CDR3 consists of 15 residues. Germline lookup yields CDR1 SGHDN and CDR2 FVKESK. CDR3 amino acids: CASSPNPGTSGGPGF. Here the CDR3 DNA reads TGTGCCAGCAGCCCAAACCCCGGGACTAGCGGGGGCCCTGGCTTC.